The 11 T cell receptor beta chains below all came from one sample that was sequenced in a study of cytomegalovirus exposure and HLA in healthy donors. A multiplex PCR was run with 60 Vbeta primers and 13 Jbeta primers. Sequencing used immunoSEQ multiplex PCR; TCRdb keeps in-frame clones, though not all of them. The repertoire holds 90,000 to 120,000 clones, with under 85% as singletons. Sequencing was done on a sample of PBMCs. These receptors originate from a male donor in good health and CMV-seronegative.

To note about this clone: A junction end diverges from the germline sequence, so it may reflect a read error. The rearrangement joins TRBV6-5 to TRBJ2-7; D is unresolved. The CDR3 length is 13 residues. Germline assignment: CDR1 MNHEY and CDR2 SVGAGI. The CDR3 protein is CAGSYSDRYEQYF. DNA for the CDR3: TGTGCCGGCAGTTACAGCGACCGGTACGAGCAGTACTTC.

Regarding this clone: A read error may be the cause here, since a much bigger clone is one base away. CDR3 region: CASSDGTGTDTQYF. The CDR3, as DNA: TGTGCCAGCAGTGACGGGACAGGGACAGATACGCAGTATTTT. The J gene is TRBJ2-3, the V gene TRBV6-4; 9 bases are shared with TRBD1. Trimming removed 2 bases from V and 3 bases from J; junction bases left unmatched: 0. CDR1 MRHNA and CDR2 SNTAGT come from the germline V gene. The length of the CDR3 is 14 residues.

The chain couples TRBV9 to TRBJ2-5, with D possibly TRBD2 on 6 matching bases. V lost 0 bases and J lost 5, with 11 bases in between. Germline V gene data show CDR1 as SGDLS and CDR2 as YYNGEE. CDR3 length: 14 amino acids. The CDR3 nucleotides read TGTGCCAGCAGCGTAGCCCCGGGGGTGGAGACCCAGTACTTC. This codes for CASSVAPGVETQYF.

This CDR3 is CASQRGRSSYEQYF. CDR3 sequence (DNA): TGTGCCAGCCAGCGCGGGAGGAGCTCCTACGAGCAGTACTTC. V and J are TRBV7-8 and TRBJ2-7, with TRBD2 matching over 8 bases. The CDR3 covers 14 residues. V dropped 8 bases and J dropped 0; count of bases not matched to a gene: 6. Germline V gene lookup returns CDR1 SGHVS and CDR2 FQNEAQ.

This sequence joins TRBV30 and TRBJ2-2; D ambiguous. Germline V CDR1 and CDR2: GTSNPN, SVGIG (reference sequence). V lost 1 base and J 0 bases, leaving 9 bases between the germline ends. This CDR3 has 15 amino acids. The CDR3 protein is CAWSESSANTGELFF. The CDR3 region has the DNA TGTGCCTGGAGTGAAAGCAGCGCGAACACCGGGGAGCTGTTTTTT.

This CDR3 is CASSPDRIEAFF. The DNA for the CDR3 is TGTGCCAGCAGCCCCGACAGGATAGAAGCTTTCTTT. The chain has TRBV5-4 and TRBJ1-1, with D possibly being TRBD1 (6 bases). Trimming shortened V by 4 bases and J by 8 bases, and 12 bases separated the two germline ends. Germline values: CDR1 SGHNT, CDR2 YYREEE (reference sequence). CDR3 length: 12 residues.

The chain is built from TRBV4-2 and TRBJ2-1, with 7 nucleotides matching TRBD2. Looked up from germline, CDR1 is LGHNA and CDR2 is YNFKEQ. This CDR3 is built from 16 residues. V shed 5 bases, J shed 6 bases, and the junction held 13 bases outside the gene matches. CDR3 loop: CASSWRRGDGANEQFF. The CDR3 nucleotides are TGTGCCAGCAGCTGGCGCCGGGGGGACGGCGCCAATGAGCAGTTCTTC.

This chain links TRBV10-1 with TRBJ2-7; 7 nucleotides match TRBD2. The CDR3 contains 13 residues. V was pared by 4 bases and J by 7 bases, with 7 bases of the junction left unmatched. Looked up from germline, CDR1 is WNHNN and CDR2 is SYGVQD (reference sequence). This chain's CDR3 is CASSGGSNGEQYF. The CDR3 DNA reads TGCGCCAGCAGTGGCGGGAGTAATGGAGAGCAGTACTTC.

The CDR3 spells CASSGPGQGAGEKLFF. The CDR3 DNA is TGTGCCAGTAGTGGTCCGGGACAGGGGGCGGGAGAAAAACTGTTTTTT. The genes are TRBV19 and TRBJ1-4, with 12 bases identical to TRBD1. In germline, CDR1 is LNHDA, CDR2 SQIVND (reference sequence). The CDR3 is 16 residues long. The trim removed 5 bases at V and 8 bases at J, leaving 9 bases unmatched.

The gene calls are TRBV5-6 and TRBJ2-3; 10 nucleotides line up with TRBD2. This CDR3 region has 14 residues. Losses at the gene ends were 4 bases for V and 2 bases for J; bases not matched to a gene: 1. The germline V gene encodes CDR1 SGHDT and CDR2 YYEEEE. The CDR3 bases are TGTGCCAGCAGCGGACTAGCGGTCACAGATACGCAGTATTTT. Translated: CASSGLAVTDTQYF.

The chain has TRBV25-1 and TRBJ1-2; TRBD1 agrees at 7 bases. In germline, CDR1 is MGHDK, CDR2 SYGVNS. Trimming at V came to 2 bases and at J to 3 bases, leaving 0 bases not matched to a gene. The length of the CDR3 is 13 residues. The CDR3: CASSEQGDYGYTF. In DNA, the CDR3 is TGTGCCAGCAGTGAACAGGGGGACTATGGCTACACCTTC.